The 2 T cell receptor beta chains reported below all come from one sample, sequenced in a study of blood T cell repertoires in COVID-19. The method was immunoSEQ multiplex PCR; TCRdb's version includes in-frame clones alone and lacks a portion of them. The table shows about 180,000 clones, with nearly 80% occurring only once. The material sequenced was PBMCs or T cells enriched from blood (not recorded which). The receptors come from a man between 60 and 75 years old who had been exposed to COVID-19.

V is TRBV11-3 and J is TRBJ1-5; D call uncertain. CDR3 length: 15 amino acids. Per germline, CDR1 SGHNT and CDR2 YENEEA. V was trimmed by 1 base and J by 2 bases, leaving 9 bases between them. The CDR3 loop is CASSLVAGGNQPQHF. In nucleotides, the CDR3 is TGTGCCAGCAGCTTAGTGGCAGGCGGCAATCAGCCCCAGCATTTT. Filled out from reference TRBV11-3 and TRBJ1-5, the complete variable domain reads EAGVVQSPRYKIIEKKQPVAFWCNPISGHNTLYWYLQNLGQGPELLIRYENEEAVDDSQLPKDRFSAERLKGVDSTLKIQPAELGDSAVYLCASSLVAGGNQPQHFGDGTRLSIL.

V usage is TRBV2 and J usage is TRBJ1-1, with D possibly TRBD1 on 5 matching bases. With 1 base removed from V and 8 bases from J, the gap between germline ends came to 11 bases. Per the germline V gene, CDR1 is SNHLY and CDR2 is FYNNEI. CDR3 length equals 13 residues. The CDR3 region is CASSEDRYLEAFF. The CDR3, as DNA: TGTGCCAGCAGTGAAGACAGGTACCTGGAAGCTTTCTTT.